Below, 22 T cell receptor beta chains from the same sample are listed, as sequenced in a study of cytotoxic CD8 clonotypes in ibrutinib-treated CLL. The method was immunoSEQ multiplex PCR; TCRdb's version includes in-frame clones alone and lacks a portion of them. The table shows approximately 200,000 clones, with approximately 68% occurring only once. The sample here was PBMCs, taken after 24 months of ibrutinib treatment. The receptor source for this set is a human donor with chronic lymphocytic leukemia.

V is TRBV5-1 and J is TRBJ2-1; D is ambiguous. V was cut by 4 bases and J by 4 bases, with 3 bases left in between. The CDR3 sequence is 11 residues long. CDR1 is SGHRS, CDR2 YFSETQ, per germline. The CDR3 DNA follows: TGCGCCAGCAGCCAGTACAATGAGCAGTTCTTC. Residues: CASSQYNEQFF. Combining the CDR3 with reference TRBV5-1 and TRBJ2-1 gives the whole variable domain KAGVTQTPRYLIKTRGQQVTLSCSPISGHRSVSWYQQTPGQGLQFLFEYFSETQRNKGNFPGRFSGRQFSNSRSEMNVSTLELGDSALYLCASSQYNEQFFGPGTRLTVL.

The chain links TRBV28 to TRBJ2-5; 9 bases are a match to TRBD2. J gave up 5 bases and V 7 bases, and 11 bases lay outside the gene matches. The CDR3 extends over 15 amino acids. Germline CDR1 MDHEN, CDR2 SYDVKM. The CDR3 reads CASTPYSGSKETQYF. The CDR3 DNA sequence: TGTGCCAGCACCCCGTATAGCGGGAGCAAGGAGACCCAGTACTTC.

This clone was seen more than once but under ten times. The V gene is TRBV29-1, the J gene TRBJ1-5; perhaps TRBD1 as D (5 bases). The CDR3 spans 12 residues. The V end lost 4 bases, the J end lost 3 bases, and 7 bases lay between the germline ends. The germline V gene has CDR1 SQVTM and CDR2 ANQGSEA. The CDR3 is CSVGQYNQPQHF. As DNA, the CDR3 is TGCAGCGTTGGACAGTACAATCAGCCCCAGCATTTT.

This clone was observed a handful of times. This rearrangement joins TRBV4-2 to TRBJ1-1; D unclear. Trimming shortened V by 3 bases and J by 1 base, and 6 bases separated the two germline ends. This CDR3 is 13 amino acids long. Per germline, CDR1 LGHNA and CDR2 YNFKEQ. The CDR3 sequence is CASSHVGNTEAFF. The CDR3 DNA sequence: TGTGCCAGCAGCCATGTAGGGAACACTGAAGCTTTCTTT.

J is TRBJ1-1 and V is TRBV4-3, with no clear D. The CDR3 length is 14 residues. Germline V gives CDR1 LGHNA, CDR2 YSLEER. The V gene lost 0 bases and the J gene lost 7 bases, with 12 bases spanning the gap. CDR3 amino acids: CASSQDGPGNEAFF. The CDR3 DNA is TGCGCCAGCAGCCAAGATGGGCCTGGGAATGAAGCTTTCTTT.

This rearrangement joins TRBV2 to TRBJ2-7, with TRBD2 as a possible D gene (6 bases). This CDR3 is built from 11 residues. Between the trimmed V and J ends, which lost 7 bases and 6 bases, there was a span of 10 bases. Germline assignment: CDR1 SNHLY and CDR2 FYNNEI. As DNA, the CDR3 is TGTGCCAGCACTATGGGACTCGAGCAGTACTTC. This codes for CASTMGLEQYF.

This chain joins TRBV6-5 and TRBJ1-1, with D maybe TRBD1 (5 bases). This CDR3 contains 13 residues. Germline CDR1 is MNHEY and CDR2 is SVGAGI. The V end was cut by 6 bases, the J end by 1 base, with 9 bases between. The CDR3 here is CASRRQQNTEAFF. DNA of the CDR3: TGTGCCAGCAGACGACAGCAGAACACTGAAGCTTTCTTT.

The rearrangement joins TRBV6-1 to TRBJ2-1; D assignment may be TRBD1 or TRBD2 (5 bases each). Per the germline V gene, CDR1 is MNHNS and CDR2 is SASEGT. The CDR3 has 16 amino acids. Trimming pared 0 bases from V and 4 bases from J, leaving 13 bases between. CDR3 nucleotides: TGTGCCAGCAGTGAAGCGCTTGGGGGAGTGTACAATGAGCAGTTCTTC. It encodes CASSEALGGVYNEQFF.

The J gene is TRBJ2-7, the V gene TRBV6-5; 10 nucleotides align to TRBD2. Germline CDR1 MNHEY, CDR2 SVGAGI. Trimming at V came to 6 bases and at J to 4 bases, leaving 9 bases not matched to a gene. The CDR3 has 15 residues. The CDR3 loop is CASRPYQTSGYEQYF. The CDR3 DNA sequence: TGTGCCAGCAGGCCTTATCAGACTAGCGGGTACGAGCAGTACTTC.

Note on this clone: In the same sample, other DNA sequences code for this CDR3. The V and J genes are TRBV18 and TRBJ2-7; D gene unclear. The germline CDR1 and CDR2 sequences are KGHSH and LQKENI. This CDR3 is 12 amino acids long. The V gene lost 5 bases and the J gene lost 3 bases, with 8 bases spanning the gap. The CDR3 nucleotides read TGTGCCAGCTCATTAACCCTCTACGAGCAGTACTTC. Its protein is CASSLTLYEQYF. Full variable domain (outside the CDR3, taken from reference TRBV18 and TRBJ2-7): NAGVMQNPRHLVRRRGQEARLRCSPMKGHSHVYWYRQLPEEGLKFMVYLQKENIIDESGMPKERFSAEFPKEGPSILRIQQVVRGDSAAYFCASSLTLYEQYFGPGTRLTVT.

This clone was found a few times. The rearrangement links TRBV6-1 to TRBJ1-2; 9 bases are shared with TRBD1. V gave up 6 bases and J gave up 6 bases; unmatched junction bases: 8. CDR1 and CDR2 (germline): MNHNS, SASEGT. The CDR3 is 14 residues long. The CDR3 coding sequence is TGTGCCAGCAGCCTGGACAGGGGATCTGATGGCTACACCTTC. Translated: CASSLDRGSDGYTF.

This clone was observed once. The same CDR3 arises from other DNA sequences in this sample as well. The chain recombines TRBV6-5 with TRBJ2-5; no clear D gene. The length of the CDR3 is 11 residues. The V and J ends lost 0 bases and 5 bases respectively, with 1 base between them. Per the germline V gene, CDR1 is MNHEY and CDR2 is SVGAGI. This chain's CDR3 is CASSYSETQYF. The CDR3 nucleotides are TGTGCCAGCAGTTACTCTGAGACCCAGTACTTC.

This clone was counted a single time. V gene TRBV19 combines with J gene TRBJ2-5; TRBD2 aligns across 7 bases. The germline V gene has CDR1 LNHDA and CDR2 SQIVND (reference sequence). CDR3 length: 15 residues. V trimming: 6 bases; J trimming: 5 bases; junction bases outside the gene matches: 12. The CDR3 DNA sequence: TGTGCCAGTAGCACTACTGGCTGGGAGGGGGAGACCCAGTACTTC. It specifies CASSTTGWEGETQYF.

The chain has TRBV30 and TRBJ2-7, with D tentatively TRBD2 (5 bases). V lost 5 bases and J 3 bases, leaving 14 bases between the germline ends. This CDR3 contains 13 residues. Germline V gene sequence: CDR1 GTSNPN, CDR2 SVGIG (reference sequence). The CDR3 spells CAWRYDGNYEQYF. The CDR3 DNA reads TGTGCCTGGCGGTACGACGGGAACTACGAGCAGTACTTC.

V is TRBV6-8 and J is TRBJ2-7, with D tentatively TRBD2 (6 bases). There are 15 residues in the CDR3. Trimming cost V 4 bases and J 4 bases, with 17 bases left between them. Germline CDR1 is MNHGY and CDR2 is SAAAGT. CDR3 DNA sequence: TGTGCCAGCAGTTCCATATCCGGGACTTATTACGAGCAGTACTTC. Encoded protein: CASSSISGTYYEQYF.

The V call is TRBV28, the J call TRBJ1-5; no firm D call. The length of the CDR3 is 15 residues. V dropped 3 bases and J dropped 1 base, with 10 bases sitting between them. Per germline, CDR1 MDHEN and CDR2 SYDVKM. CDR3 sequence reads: CASSFGGFSNQPQHF. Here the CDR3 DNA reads TGTGCCAGCAGTTTCGGAGGGTTCAGCAATCAGCCCCAGCATTTT.

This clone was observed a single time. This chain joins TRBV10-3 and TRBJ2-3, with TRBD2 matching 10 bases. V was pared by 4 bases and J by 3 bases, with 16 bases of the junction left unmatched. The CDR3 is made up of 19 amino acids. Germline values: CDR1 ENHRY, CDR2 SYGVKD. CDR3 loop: CAISAGASGSVRVTDTQYF. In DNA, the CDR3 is TGTGCCATCAGTGCCGGGGCTAGCGGGAGTGTGAGAGTGACAGATACGCAGTATTTT.

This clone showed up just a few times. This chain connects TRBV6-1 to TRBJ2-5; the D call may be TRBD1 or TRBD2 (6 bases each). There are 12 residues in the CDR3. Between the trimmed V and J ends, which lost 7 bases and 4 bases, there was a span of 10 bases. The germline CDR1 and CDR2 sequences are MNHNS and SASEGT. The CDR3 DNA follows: TGTGCCAGCACTAGGGGGGTAGAGACCCAGTACTTC. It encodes CASTRGVETQYF.

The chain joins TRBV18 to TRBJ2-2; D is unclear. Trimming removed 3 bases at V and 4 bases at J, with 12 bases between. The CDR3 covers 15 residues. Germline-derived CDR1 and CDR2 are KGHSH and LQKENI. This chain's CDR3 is CASSPETWGTGELFF. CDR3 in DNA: TGTGCCAGCTCACCGGAGACTTGGGGCACCGGGGAGCTGTTTTTT. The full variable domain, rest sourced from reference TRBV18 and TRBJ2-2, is NAGVMQNPRHLVRRRGQEARLRCSPMKGHSHVYWYRQLPEEGLKFMVYLQKENIIDESGMPKERFSAEFPKEGPSILRIQQVVRGDSAAYFCASSPETWGTGELFFGEGSRLTVL.

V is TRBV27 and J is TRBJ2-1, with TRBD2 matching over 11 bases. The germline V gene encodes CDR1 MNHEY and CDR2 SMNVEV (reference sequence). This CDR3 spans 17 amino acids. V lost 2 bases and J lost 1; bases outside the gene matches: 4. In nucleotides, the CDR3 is TGTGCCAGCAGTTTACGAGGGACTAGCGGTTCCTACAATGAGCAGTTCTTC. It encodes CASSLRGTSGSYNEQFF.

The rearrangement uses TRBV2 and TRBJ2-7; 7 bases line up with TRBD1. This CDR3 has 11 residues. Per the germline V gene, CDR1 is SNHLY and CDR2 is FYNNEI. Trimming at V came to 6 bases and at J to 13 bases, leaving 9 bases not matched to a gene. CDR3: CASRYRGGSYF. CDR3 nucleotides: TGTGCCAGCAGGTATAGAGGGGGCAGCTACTTC.

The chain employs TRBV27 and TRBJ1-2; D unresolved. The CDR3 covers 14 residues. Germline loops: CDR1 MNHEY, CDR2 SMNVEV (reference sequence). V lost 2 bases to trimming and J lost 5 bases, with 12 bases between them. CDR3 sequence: CASSLKDSGYGYTF. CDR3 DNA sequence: TGTGCCAGCAGTTTAAAAGACTCGGGGTATGGCTACACCTTC.